The source of this T cell receptor (beta chain) is a study of T cell responses to AZD1222 COVID-19 vaccine. Some clones are missing from TCRdb's copy, which holds only in-frame ones; the method was immunoSEQ multiplex PCR. The table lists 120,000 or so clones, roughly 84% of them singletons, with approximately 26% in the top ten. Concerning this clone itself: What it binds is not known. At the DNA level, this CDR3 is encoded by other sequences in the same sample as well.

Germline CDR1 SGHRS, CDR2 YFSETQ. The CDR3 covers 13 residues. The ends were cut back, 5 bases at V and 1 base at J, with 9 bases in the middle. Points from the study as a whole: The donors showed a predominance of white British ancestry and of females, with possible underestimation of clonal diversity. Spike-specific TCR breadth and depth went up after people got two AZD1222 doses. Dominant CD4 TCR responses targeted spike regions 160-218 and 743-854.

Both about-4-week and about-12-week second-dose recipients were combined. The sample here was peripheral blood, taken 28 days after the second AZD1222 dose. The origin of this receptor is an adult who received the AZD1222 COVID-19 vaccine. The chain recombines TRBV5-1 with TRBJ1-1; TRBD1 is a possible D gene (6 bases). CDR3 coding DNA: TGCGCCAGCAGTTTACAGGGGAACACTGAAGCTTTCTTT. As protein: CASSLQGNTEAFF.